This TCR beta chain appears in the sequencing data of a study of glioma-infiltrating T cells. TCR alpha and beta CDR3 regions were amplified from RNA using iRepertoire nested multiplex PCR. One-step reverse transcription and amplification started from roughly 100-400 ng of tissue mRNA or PBMC total RNA. TCRdb called the multiplex PCR reads again in MiXCR, with one record for every CDR3 protein. The sample carries 9,500 to 15,000 distinct CDR3 sequences, 26% recorded once. The V and J ends lost 2 bases and 7 bases respectively, with 14 bases between them. The length of the CDR3 is 14 residues. Of note for this clonotype: Its target is not known.

Study-wide findings and caveats: Non-neoplastic patients had below-expected tissue-blood divergence, while all gliomas exceeded expectation.

Sequenced input: glioma tissue, nonneoplastic brain tissue, or PBMCs (not recorded which). The receptor was derived from a human donor with low-grade glioma or glioblastoma, undergoing nonglioma brain surgery, or in good health (not recorded which). The rearrangement uses TRBV12-3 or TRBV12-4 and TRBJ1-2; maybe TRBD1 (5 bases). The CDR3 region is CASSLTAGFRGYTF. The DNA of the CDR3 is TGTGCCAGCAGTTTAACCGCAGGGTTTCGTGGCTACACCTTC.